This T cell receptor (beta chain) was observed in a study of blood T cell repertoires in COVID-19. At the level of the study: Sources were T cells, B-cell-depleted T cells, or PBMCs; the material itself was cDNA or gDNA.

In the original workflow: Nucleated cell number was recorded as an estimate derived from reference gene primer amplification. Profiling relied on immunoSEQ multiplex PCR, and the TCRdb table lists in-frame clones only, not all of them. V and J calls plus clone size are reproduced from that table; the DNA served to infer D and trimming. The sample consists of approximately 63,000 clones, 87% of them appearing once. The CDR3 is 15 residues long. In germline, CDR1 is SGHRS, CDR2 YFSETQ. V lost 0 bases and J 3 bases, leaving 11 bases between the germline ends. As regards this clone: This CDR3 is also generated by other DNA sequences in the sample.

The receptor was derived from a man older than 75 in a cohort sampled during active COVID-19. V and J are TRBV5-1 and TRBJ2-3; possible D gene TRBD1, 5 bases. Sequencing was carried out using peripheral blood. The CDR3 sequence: CASSLGQGITDTQYF. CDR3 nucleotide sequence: TGCGCCAGCAGCTTGGGGCAGGGTATAACAGATACGCAGTATTTT.